The 4 T cell receptor beta chains reported below all come from one sample, sequenced in a study of TIL therapy for anti-PD-1-resistant metastatic lung cancer. The immunoSEQ assay was v3. Assay: immunoSEQ multiplex PCR; the TCRdb copy retains only in-frame clones and omits some. The sample has about 50,000 clones, around 79% seen once. Time point meaning: pre-treatment sample, taken before nivolumab and TIL therapy. Sequences were derived from blood, sampled at baseline. The source of these receptors is a woman aged 25-85 years with non-small cell lung cancer.

This chain joins TRBV5-1 and TRBJ2-1; D uncertain. This CDR3 is 15 amino acids long. Germline CDR1 SGHRS, CDR2 YFSETQ. V was shortened by 4 bases and J by 3 bases, with 14 bases between the two germline ends. The CDR3 is CASSPAVVGYNEQFF. In DNA, the CDR3 is TGCGCCAGCAGCCCCGCCGTGGTGGGCTACAATGAGCAGTTCTTC. The full variable domain, its missing parts supplied by reference TRBV5-1 and TRBJ2-1, is KAGVTQTPRYLIKTRGQQVTLSCSPISGHRSVSWYQQTPGQGLQFLFEYFSETQRNKGNFPGRFSGRQFSNSRSEMNVSTLELGDSALYLCASSPAVVGYNEQFFGPGTRLTVL.

The rearrangement uses TRBV6-6 and TRBJ1-5; possibly TRBD1 for D (5 bases). The CDR3 runs 14 residues. Germline values: CDR1 MNHNY, CDR2 SVGAGI (reference sequence). Trimming removed 5 bases from V and 4 bases from J, with 12 bases in between. CDR3 amino acids: CASSPGQGNQPQHF. CDR3 bases: TGTGCCAGCAGTCCCGGACAAGGAAATCAGCCCCAGCATTTT.

The chain is built from TRBV10-2 and TRBJ1-1; D is undetermined. Germline V gene sequence: CDR1 WSHSY, CDR2 SAAADI. Trimming stripped 8 bases from V and 0 bases from J, with 10 bases between. The length of the CDR3 is 13 residues. CDR3: CASGVRLNTEAFF. The CDR3 DNA sequence: TGCGCCAGCGGAGTACGGCTGAACACTGAAGCTTTCTTT.

J is TRBJ1-6 and V is TRBV30; the match to TRBD1 covers 9 bases. V was pared by 3 bases and J by 6 bases, with 3 bases of the junction left unmatched. The germline V gene has CDR1 GTSNPN and CDR2 SVGIG (reference sequence). This CDR3 spans 14 amino acids. CDR3 nucleotides: TGTGCCTGGAGGACGGGACAGGGTAATTCACCCCTCCACTTT. Amino acids: CAWRTGQGNSPLHF.